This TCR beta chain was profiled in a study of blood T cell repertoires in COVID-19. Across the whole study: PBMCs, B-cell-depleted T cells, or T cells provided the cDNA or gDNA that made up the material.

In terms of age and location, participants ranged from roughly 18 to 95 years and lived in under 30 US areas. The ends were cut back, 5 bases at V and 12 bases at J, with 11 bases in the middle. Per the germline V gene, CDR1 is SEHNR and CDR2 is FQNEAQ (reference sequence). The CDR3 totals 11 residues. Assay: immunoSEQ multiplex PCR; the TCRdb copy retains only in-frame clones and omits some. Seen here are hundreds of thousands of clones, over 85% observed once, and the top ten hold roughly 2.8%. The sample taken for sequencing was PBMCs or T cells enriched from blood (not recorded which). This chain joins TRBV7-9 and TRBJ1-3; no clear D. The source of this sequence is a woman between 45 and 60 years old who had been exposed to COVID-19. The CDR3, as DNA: TGTGCCAGCAGCCCCAACACATACATATATTTT. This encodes CASSPNTYIYF.